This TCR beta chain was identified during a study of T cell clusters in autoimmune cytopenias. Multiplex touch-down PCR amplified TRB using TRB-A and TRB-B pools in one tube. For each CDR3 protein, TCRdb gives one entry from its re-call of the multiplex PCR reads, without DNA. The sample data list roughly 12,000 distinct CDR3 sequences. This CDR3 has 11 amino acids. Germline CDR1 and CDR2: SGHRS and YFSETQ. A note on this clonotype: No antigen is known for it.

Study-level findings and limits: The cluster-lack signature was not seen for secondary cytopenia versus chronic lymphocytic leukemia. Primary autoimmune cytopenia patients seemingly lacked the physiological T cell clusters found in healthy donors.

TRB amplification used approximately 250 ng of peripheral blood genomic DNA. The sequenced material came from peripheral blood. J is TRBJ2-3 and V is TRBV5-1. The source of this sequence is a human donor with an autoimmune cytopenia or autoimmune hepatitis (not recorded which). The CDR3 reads CASSFGDTQYF. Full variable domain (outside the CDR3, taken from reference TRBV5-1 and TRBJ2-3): KAGVTQTPRYLIKTRGQQVTLSCSPISGHRSVSWYQQTPGQGLQFLFEYFSETQRNKGNFPGRFSGRQFSNSRSEMNVSTLELGDSALYLCASSFGDTQYFGPGTRLTVL.